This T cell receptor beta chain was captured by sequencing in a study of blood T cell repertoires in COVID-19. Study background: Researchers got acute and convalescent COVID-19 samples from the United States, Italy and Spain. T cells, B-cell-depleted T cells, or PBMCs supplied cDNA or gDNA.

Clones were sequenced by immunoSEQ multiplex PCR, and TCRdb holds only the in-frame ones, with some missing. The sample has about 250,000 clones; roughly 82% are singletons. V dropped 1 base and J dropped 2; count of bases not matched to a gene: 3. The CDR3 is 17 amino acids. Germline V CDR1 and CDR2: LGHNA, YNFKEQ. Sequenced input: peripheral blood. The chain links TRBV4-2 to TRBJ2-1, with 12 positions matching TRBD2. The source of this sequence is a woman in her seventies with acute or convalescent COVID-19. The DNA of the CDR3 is TGTGCCAGCAGCCAAGGGGCTAGCGGGGGGGCCTACAATGAGCAGTTCTTC. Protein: CASSQGASGGAYNEQFF.